The rows below give T cell receptor beta chains drawn from one sample of a study of blood T cell repertoires in COVID-19. The data were produced by immunoSEQ multiplex PCR, yet TCRdb's version contains in-frame clones alone and is incomplete. The sample yields roughly 300,000 clones, 80% to 90% seen once. Sequenced sample: PBMCs or T cells enriched from blood (not recorded which). The receptors were gathered from a woman aged 25 to 39 who had recovered from COVID-19. The CDR3 runs from the conserved cysteine through the conserved F or W. D genes are given only for firm matches.

J gene	D gene	V gene	CDR3 protein	CDR3 DNA
TRBJ2-6	NA	TRBV5-1	CASSLTGSGANVLTF	TGCGCCAGCAGCTTGACAGGGTCAGGGGCCAACGTCCTGACTTTC
TRBJ2-7	NA	TRBV29-1	CSVETGRDYEQYF	TGCAGCGTTGAAACGGGCAGGGATTACGAGCAGTACTTC
TRBJ1-4	NA	TRBV7-2	CASSRQPGTNGEKLFF	TGTGCCAGCAGCAGACAACCCGGGACAAACGGGGAAAAACTGTTTTTT
TRBJ1-2	NA	TRBV27	CASSPRRASGYTF	TGTGCCAGCAGCCCCCGCAGGGCTTCTGGCTACACCTTC
TRBJ1-2	NA	TRBV6-5	CASSYSPRTENYGYTF	TGTGCCAGCAGTTACTCCCCGAGGACAGAGAACTATGGCTACACCTTC
TRBJ1-1	NA	TRBV29-1	CSVSMTVRSTEAFF	TGCAGCGTATCTATGACAGTTAGGAGCACTGAAGCTTTCTTT
TRBJ1-2	TRBD1	TRBV10-3	CAISATTGSGYTF	TGTGCCATCAGTGCGACGACAGGGTCCGGCTACACCTTC
TRBJ2-3	NA	TRBV24-1	CATSLTRRTDTQYF	TGTGCCACCAGTTTGACTAGACGCACAGATACGCAGTATTTT
TRBJ2-2	TRBD2	TRBV5-1	CASSLAPSGGNTGELFF	TGCGCCAGCAGCTTGGCCCCTAGCGGGGGGAACACCGGGGAGCTGTTTTTT
TRBJ2-1	NA	TRBV7-8	CASTNHLWDFNNEQFF	TGTGCCAGCACCAACCACCTCTGGGACTTTAACAATGAGCAGTTCTTC
TRBJ2-1	TRBD2	TRBV30	CAWSAGAGGYNEQFF	TGTGCCTGGAGTGCCGGAGCGGGGGGGTACAATGAGCAGTTCTTC
TRBJ2-3	NA	TRBV7-9	CASSLQGLTDTQYF	TGTGCCAGCAGCTTACAGGGCCTCACAGATACGCAGTATTTT
TRBJ2-3	TRBD2	TRBV2	CASGRLAGGFDTQYF	TGTGCCAGCGGACGACTAGCGGGGGGGTTTGATACGCAGTATTTT
TRBJ1-5	NA	TRBV30	CAWGLGRGQPQHF	TGTGCCTGGGGGTTGGGGAGGGGGCAGCCCCAGCATTTT
TRBJ1-3	NA	TRBV9	CASSVGWAGNTIYF	TGTGCCAGCAGCGTAGGGTGGGCAGGAAACACCATATATTTT